This T cell receptor beta chain was sequenced in a study of identical twins. Trimming removed 7 bases from V and 1 base from J; junction bases left unmatched: 13. The length of the CDR3 is 17 residues. Germline loops: CDR1 SEHNR, CDR2 FQNEAQ (reference sequence). TCRdb redid the calling of the 5' RACE reads with MiXCR, one entry per CDR3 protein. This table holds 300,000 to 400,000 distinct CDR3 sequences, around 9.7% found once. The receptor comes from a woman aged 50 to 65 in good health. Source material: naive T cells sorted from blood. V and J are TRBV7-9 and TRBJ2-1, with 7 positions matching TRBD2. CDR3 amino acids: CASILEGFGRSYNEQFF. The CDR3 DNA is TGTGCCAGCATTCTAGAGGGGTTCGGGAGGTCCTACAATGAGCAGTTCTTC.